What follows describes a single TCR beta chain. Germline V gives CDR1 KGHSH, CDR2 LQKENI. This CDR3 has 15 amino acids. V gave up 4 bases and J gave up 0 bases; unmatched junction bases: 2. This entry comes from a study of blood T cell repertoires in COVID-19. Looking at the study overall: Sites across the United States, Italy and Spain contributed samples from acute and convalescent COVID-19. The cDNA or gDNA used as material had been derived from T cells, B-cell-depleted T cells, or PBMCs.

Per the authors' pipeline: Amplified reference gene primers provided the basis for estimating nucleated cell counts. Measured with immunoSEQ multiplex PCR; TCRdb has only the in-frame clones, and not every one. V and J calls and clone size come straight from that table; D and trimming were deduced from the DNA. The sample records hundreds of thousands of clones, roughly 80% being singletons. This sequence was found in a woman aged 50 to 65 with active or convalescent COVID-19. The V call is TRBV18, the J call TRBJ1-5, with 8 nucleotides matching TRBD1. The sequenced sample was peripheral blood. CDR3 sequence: CASSQTGVSNQPQHF. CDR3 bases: TGTGCCAGCTCACAGACAGGGGTTAGCAATCAGCCCCAGCATTTT. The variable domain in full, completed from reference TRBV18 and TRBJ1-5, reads NAGVMQNPRHLVRRRGQEARLRCSPMKGHSHVYWYRQLPEEGLKFMVYLQKENIIDESGMPKERFSAEFPKEGPSILRIQQVVRGDSAAYFCASSQTGVSNQPQHFGDGTRLSIL.